A selection of T cell receptor beta chains follows, all from one sample in a study of cytomegalovirus exposure and HLA in healthy donors. Using immunoSEQ multiplex PCR, the repertoire was profiled, and TCRdb retains in-frame clones only, with some absent. The sample records fewer than 150,000 clones, around 77% being singletons. The sample consisted of PBMCs. The receptors come from a middle-aged man in good health and CMV-seronegative. CDR3s include the opening cysteine and the closing phenylalanine or tryptophan. D genes are given only for firm matches. Size is stated for part of the rows, as once, few or many counts, or as a class when the clone is expanded.

DNA: TGTGCCAGCAGGCGGGGGATAAACACCGGGGAGCTGTTTTTT
CDR3: CASRRGINTGELFF
length: 14
J: TRBJ2-2
size: NA
D: TRBD2
V: TRBV7-3

DNA: TGCGCCAGCAGAACTAAACAGGGGAACGCCTACGAGCAGTACTTC
CDR3: CASRTKQGNAYEQYF
length: 15
J: TRBJ2-7
size: NA
D: TRBD1
V: TRBV23-1

DNA: TGCGCCAGCAGCCAAGATTACAGGCGCTCCTACAATGAGCAGTTCTTC
CDR3: CASSQDYRRSYNEQFF
length: 16
J: TRBJ2-1
size: NA
D: NA
V: TRBV4-1

DNA: TGTGCCAGCAGTCCTAACAGGGTTAACACCGGGGAGCTGTTTTTT
CDR3: CASSPNRVNTGELFF
length: 15
J: TRBJ2-2
size: NA
D: NA
V: TRBV28

DNA: TGTGCCAGCAGCCCCCCCCGGTTTGGGGCGACCTATGGCTACACCTTC
CDR3: CASSPPRFGATYGYTF
length: 16
J: TRBJ1-2
size: once
D: NA
V: TRBV7-2

DNA: TGTGCCAGCAGCCCCGGACAGGTCAGCGCTGGAAACACCATATATTTT
CDR3: CASSPGQVSAGNTIYF
length: 16
J: TRBJ1-3
size: NA
D: TRBD1
V: TRBV28

DNA: TGTGCCAGCAGCTCCGGGACAGGGGACACAGATACGCAGTATTTT
CDR3: CASSSGTGDTDTQYF
length: 15
J: TRBJ2-3
size: NA
D: TRBD1
V: TRBV11-3

DNA: TGTGCCAGCAACACGGGGACCGGGGAGCTGTTTTTT
CDR3: CASNTGTGELFF
length: 12
J: TRBJ2-2
size: NA
D: NA
V: TRBV6-6

DNA: TGTGCCAGCAGTTCTACAGCCTATGGCTACACCTTC
CDR3: CASSSTAYGYTF
length: 12
J: TRBJ1-2
size: NA
D: NA
V: TRBV28

DNA: TGTGCCAGCAGTGCGCTAAGCTCCTACGAGCAGTACTTC
CDR3: CASSALSSYEQYF
length: 13
J: TRBJ2-7
size: NA
D: NA
V: TRBV25-1

DNA: TGTGCCATCAGTGAGAGGGAGGATAGCAATCAGCCCCAGCATTTT
CDR3: CAISEREDSNQPQHF
length: 15
J: TRBJ1-5
size: NA
D: NA
V: TRBV10-3

DNA: TGTGCCAGCAGCTCGACAGGGGGCCTGTACCAAGAGACCCAGTACTTC
CDR3: CASSSTGGLYQETQYF
length: 16
J: TRBJ2-5
size: NA
D: TRBD1
V: TRBV11-2

DNA: TGTGCCAGTAGAACCCAGACAGGACACCTTAACTATGGCTACACCTTC
CDR3: CASRTQTGHLNYGYTF
length: 16
J: TRBJ1-2
size: once
D: NA
V: TRBV19

DNA: TGCAGCGTAAACAGGTACCAAGAGACCCAGTACTTC
CDR3: CSVNRYQETQYF
length: 12
J: TRBJ2-5
size: NA
D: NA
V: TRBV29-1

DNA: TGTGCCAGCAGTGAAGAGCCAAGCTCCTACGAGCAGTACTTC
CDR3: CASSEEPSSYEQYF
length: 14
J: TRBJ2-7
size: NA
D: NA
V: TRBV6-1

DNA: TGTGCCAGCGTTAGCGGGAGGATGGAGACCCAGTACTTC
CDR3: CASVSGRMETQYF
length: 13
J: TRBJ2-5
size: NA
D: TRBD2
V: TRBV2

DNA: TGCGCCAGCAGCCAAGTTGGCGAAGACAGGGCGTATACGGCCAAAAACATTCAGTACTTC
CDR3: CASSQVGEDRAYTAKNIQYF
length: 20
J: TRBJ2-4
size: few
D: TRBD1
V: TRBV4-1

DNA: TGTGCCAGCAGCGTAGGAGGGTTGGAGACCCAGTACTTC
CDR3: CASSVGGLETQYF
length: 13
J: TRBJ2-5
size: NA
D: NA
V: TRBV9

DNA: TGTGCCTGGAGTGTAAGCCGGACAGGGTCAGTTTACGAGCAGTACTTC
CDR3: CAWSVSRTGSVYEQYF
length: 16
J: TRBJ2-7
size: NA
D: TRBD1
V: TRBV30

DNA: TGTGCCAGCAGTTTGTTCAGGGGGCAGCAAGAAAAACTGTTTTTT
CDR3: CASSLFRGQQEKLFF
length: 15
J: TRBJ1-4
size: NA
D: TRBD1
V: TRBV28